What follows are 6 T cell receptor beta chains derived from one specimen sequenced in a study of T-cell reconstitution after alpha-beta-depleted transplantation in children. Molecular barcoding with unique molecular identifiers was used for the TCRbeta library. TCRdb itself ran the PCR reads through MiXCR, one entry per CDR3 protein. The sample holds under 450,000 distinct CDR3 sequences, 10% to 15% seen once. The material was PBMCs, obtained from the stem cell graft. The receptors derive from a human donor who donated a stem cell graft to a child with Fanconi anemia.

V is TRBV29-1 and J is TRBJ1-1; no firm D call. Germline loops: CDR1 SQVTM, CDR2 ANQGSEA. Trimming shortened V by 6 bases and J by 1 base, and 12 bases separated the two germline ends. This CDR3 spans 13 amino acids. CDR3 sequence (DNA): TGCAGCGTGGCGGTGATGGGGAACACTGAAGCTTTCTTT. This translates into CSVAVMGNTEAFF.

This clonotype was counted between two and nine times. This sequence joins TRBV6-5 and TRBJ2-7, with D possibly TRBD1 on 5 matching bases. The CDR3 covers 11 residues. The V end was cut by 8 bases, the J end by 8 bases, with 13 bases between. Looked up from germline, CDR1 is MNHEY and CDR2 is SVGAGI. CDR3: CASSESGQQYF. CDR3 DNA: TGTGCCAGCTCAGAATCAGGGCAGCAGTACTTC.

This rearrangement joins TRBV5-6 to TRBJ1-1; D may be TRBD1 (5 bases). Trimming shortened V by 0 bases and J by 3 bases, and 12 bases separated the two germline ends. Per germline, CDR1 SGHDT and CDR2 YYEEEE. The CDR3 length is 15 residues. The CDR3 nucleotides are TGTGCCAGCAGCTTGGCTGCGGGGGGATACACTGAAGCTTTCTTT. Translation: CASSLAAGGYTEAFF.

This clonotype has at least ten counts. The gene calls are TRBV29-1 and TRBJ1-1, with 8 bases identical to TRBD1. The V gene end was trimmed by 7 bases and the J gene end by 1 base; junction bases not matched to a gene: 5. Germline V CDR1 and CDR2: SQVTM, ANQGSEA. CDR3 length equals 13 residues. CDR3 protein: CSAIGQGNTEAFF. The CDR3 DNA follows: TGCAGCGCTATAGGACAGGGGAACACTGAAGCTTTCTTT.

There are a few counts of this clonotype. The gene calls are TRBV29-1 and TRBJ1-2; TRBD1 matches 7 bases. CDR3 size: 13 residues. After removal of 4 bases from V and 4 bases from J, the junction contained 6 bases not matched to a gene. The germline V gene encodes CDR1 SQVTM and CDR2 ANQGSEA. CDR3 residues: CSVGAGQSYGYTF. Written as DNA, the CDR3 is TGCAGCGTTGGGGCGGGACAGAGCTATGGCTACACCTTC.

The rearrangement uses TRBV5-1 and TRBJ1-5; no clear D. Trimming shortened V by 0 bases and J by 8 bases, and 9 bases separated the two germline ends. The germline CDR1 and CDR2 sequences are SGHRS and YFSETQ. This CDR3 has 13 residues. The CDR3 bases are TGCGCCAGCAGCTTGGAGGGAATGGAGCCCCAGCATTTT. Protein product: CASSLEGMEPQHF. Complete variable domain (other parts from reference TRBV5-1 and TRBJ1-5): KAGVTQTPRYLIKTRGQQVTLSCSPISGHRSVSWYQQTPGQGLQFLFEYFSETQRNKGNFPGRFSGRQFSNSRSEMNVSTLELGDSALYLCASSLEGMEPQHFGDGTRLSIL.